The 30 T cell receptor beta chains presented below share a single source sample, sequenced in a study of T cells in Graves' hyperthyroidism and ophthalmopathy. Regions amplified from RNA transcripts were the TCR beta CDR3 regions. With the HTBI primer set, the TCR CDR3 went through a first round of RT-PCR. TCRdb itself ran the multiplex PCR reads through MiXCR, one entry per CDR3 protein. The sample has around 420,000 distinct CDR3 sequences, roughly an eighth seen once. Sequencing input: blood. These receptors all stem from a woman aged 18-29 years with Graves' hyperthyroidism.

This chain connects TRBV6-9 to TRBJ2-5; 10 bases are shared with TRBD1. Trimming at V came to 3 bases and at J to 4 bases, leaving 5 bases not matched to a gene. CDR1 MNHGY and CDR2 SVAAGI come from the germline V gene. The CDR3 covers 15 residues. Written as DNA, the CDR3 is TGTGCCAGCAGTTACCCTGGGACAGGGGCAGAGACCCAGTACTTC. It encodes CASSYPGTGAETQYF.

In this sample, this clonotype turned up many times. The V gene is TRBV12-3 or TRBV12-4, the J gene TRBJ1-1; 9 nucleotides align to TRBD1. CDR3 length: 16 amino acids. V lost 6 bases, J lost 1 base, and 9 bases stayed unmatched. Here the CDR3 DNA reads TGTGCCAGCAGCTACCCCGGGGACAGGGCGAACACTGAAGCTTTCTTT. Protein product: CASSYPGDRANTEAFF.

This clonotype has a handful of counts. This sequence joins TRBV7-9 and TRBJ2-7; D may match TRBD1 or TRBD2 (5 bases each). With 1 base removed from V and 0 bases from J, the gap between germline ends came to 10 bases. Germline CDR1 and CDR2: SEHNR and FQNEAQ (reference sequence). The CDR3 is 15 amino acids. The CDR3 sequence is CASSLGWDGSYEQYF. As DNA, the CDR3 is TGTGCCAGCAGCTTAGGGTGGGACGGCTCCTACGAGCAGTACTTC.

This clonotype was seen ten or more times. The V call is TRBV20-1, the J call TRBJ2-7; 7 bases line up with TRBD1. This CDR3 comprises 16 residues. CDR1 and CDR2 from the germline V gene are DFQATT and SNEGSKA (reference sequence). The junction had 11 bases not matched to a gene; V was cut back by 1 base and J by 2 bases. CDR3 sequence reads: CSARARLQGSPYEQYF. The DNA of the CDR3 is TGCAGTGCTAGAGCGCGTTTACAGGGGAGCCCCTACGAGCAGTACTTC.

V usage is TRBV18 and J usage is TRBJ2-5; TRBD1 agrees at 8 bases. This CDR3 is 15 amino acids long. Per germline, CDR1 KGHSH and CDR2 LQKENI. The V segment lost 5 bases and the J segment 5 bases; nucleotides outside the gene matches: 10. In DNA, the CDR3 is TGTGCCAGCTCAACCCGACAGGGGTCAGGGGAGACCCAGTACTTC. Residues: CASSTRQGSGETQYF.

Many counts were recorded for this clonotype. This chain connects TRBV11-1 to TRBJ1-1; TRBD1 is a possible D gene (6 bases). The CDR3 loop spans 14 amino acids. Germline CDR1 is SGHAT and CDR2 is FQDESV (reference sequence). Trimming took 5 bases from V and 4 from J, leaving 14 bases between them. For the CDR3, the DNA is TGTGCCAGCAGCCTACTACAGGGACCCACTGAAGCTTTCTTT. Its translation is CASSLLQGPTEAFF.

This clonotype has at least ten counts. This CDR3 is CASSIKGGETQYF. In nucleotides, the CDR3 is TGTGCCAGTAGTATTAAGGGAGGAGAGACCCAGTACTTC. J is TRBJ2-5 and V is TRBV19, with D perhaps matching TRBD2 (6 bases). This CDR3 has 13 amino acids. Germline values: CDR1 LNHDA, CDR2 SQIVND (reference sequence). Trimming pared 3 bases from V and 4 bases from J, leaving 9 bases between.

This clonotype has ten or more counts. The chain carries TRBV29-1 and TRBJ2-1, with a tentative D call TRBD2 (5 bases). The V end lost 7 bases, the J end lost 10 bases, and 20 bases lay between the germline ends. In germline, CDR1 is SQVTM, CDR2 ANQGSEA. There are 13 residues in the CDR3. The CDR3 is CSARGPRDGEQFF. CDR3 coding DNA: TGCAGCGCTCGAGGGCCCCGGGATGGCGAGCAGTTCTTC.

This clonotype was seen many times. The CDR3 here is CASSQERGLPTGELFF. CDR3 coding DNA: TGTGCCAGCAGCCAAGAGAGGGGACTACCAACCGGGGAGCTGTTTTTT. V is TRBV3-1 and J is TRBJ2-2; 7 bases fit TRBD2. V trimming: 0 bases; J trimming: 5 bases; junction bases outside the gene matches: 6. Germline V gene data show CDR1 as LGHDT and CDR2 as YNNKEL (reference sequence). This CDR3 contains 16 residues. Full variable domain (outside the CDR3, taken from reference TRBV3-1 and TRBJ2-2): DTAVSQTPKYLVTQMGNDKSIKCEQNLGHDTMYWYKQDSKKFLKIMFSYNNKELIINETVPNRFSPKSPDKAHLNLHINSLELGDSAVYFCASSQERGLPTGELFFGEGSRLTVL.

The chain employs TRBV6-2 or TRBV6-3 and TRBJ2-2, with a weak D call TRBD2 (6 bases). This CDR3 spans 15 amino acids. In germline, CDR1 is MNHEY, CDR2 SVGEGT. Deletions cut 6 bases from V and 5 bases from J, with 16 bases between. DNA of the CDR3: TGTGCCAGCAGCCTCGGGGCTAGCGTGACCGGGGAGCTGTTTTTT. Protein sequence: CASSLGASVTGELFF.

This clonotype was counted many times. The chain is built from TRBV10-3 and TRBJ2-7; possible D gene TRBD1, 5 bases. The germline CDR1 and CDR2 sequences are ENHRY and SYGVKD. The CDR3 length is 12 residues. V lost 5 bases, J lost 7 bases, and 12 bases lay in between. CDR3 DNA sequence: TGTGCCATCAGTAAGGGGTCAGGGGAGCAGTACTTC. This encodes CAISKGSGEQYF.

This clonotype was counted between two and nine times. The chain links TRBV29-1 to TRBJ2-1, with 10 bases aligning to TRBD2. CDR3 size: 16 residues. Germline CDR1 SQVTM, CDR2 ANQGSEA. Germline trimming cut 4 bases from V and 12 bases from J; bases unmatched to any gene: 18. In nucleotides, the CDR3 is TGCAGCGTTGCCCCCATGAGCGGGGGGGGGGGAGGGGTGCAGTTCTTC. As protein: CSVAPMSGGGGGVQFF.

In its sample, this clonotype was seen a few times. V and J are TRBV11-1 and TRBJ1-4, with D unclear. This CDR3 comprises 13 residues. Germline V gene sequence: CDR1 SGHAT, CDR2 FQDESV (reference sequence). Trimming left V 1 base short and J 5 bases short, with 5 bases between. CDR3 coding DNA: TGTGCCAGCAGCTTAGGGGAGAATGAAAAACTGTTTTTT. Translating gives CASSLGENEKLFF. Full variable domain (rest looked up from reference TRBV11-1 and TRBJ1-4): EAEVAQSPRYKITEKSQAVAFWCDPISGHATLYWYRQILGQGPELLVQFQDESVVDDSQLPKDRFSAERLKGVDSTLKIQPAELGDSAMYLCASSLGENEKLFFGSGTQLSVL.

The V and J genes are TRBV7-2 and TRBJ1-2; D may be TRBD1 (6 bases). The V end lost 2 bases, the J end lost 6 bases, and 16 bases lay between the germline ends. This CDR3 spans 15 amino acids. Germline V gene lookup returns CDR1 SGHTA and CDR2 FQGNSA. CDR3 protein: CASSLWSRGGNGYTF. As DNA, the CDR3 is TGTGCCAGCAGCTTATGGTCACGGGGGGGCAATGGCTACACCTTC.

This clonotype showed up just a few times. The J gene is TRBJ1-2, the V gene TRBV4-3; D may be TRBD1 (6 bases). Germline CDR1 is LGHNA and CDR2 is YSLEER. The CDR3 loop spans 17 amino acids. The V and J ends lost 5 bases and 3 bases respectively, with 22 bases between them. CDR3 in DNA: TGCGCCAGCAGCGCTAACTCGAGGGGGGGTGACTACTATGGCTACACCTTC. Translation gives CASSANSRGGDYYGYTF.

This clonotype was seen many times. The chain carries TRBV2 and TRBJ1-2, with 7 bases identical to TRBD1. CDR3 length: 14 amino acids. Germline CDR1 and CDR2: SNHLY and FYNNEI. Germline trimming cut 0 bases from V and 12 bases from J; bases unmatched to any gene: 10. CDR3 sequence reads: CASSEAGDSQGHTF. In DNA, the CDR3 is TGTGCCAGCAGTGAAGCGGGGGACAGCCAGGGCCACACCTTC. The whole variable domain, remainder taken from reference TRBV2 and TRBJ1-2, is EPEVTQTPSHQVTQMGQEVILRCVPISNHLYFYWYRQILGQKVEFLVSFYNNEISEKSEIFDDQFSVERPDGSNFTLKIRSTKLEDSAMYFCASSEAGDSQGHTFGSGTRLTVV.

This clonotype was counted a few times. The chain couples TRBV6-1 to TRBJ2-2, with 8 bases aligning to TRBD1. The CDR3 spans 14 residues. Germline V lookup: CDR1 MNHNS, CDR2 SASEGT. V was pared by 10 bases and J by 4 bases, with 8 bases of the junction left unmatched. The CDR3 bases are TGTGCCACCCCGACAGGGGATATCACCGGGGAGCTGTTTTTT. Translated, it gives CATPTGDITGELFF.

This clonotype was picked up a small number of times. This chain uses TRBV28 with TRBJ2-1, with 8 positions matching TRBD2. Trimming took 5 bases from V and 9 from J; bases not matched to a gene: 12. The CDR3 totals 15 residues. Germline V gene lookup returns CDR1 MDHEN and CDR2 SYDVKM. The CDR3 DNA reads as TGTGCCAGCAGTGAGGCTAGCGGGTTTGCGGGTGAGCAGTTCTTC. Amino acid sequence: CASSEASGFAGEQFF.

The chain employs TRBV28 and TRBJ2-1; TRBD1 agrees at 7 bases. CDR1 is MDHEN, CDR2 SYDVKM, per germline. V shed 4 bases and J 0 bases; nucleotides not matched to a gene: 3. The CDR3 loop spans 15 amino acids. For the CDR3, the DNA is TGTGCCAGCAGTTGGGCAGGGGGCTCCTACAATGAGCAGTTCTTC. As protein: CASSWAGGSYNEQFF.

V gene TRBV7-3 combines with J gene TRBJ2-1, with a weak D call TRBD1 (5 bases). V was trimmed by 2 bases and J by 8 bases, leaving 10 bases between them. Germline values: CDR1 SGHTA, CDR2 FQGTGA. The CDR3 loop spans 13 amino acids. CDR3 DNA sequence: TGTGCCAGCAGCTTACCCAGGGCGGATGAGCAGTTCTTC. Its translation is CASSLPRADEQFF. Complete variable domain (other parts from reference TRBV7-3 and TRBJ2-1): GAGVSQTPSNKVTEKGKYVELRCDPISGHTALYWYRQSLGQGPEFLIYFQGTGAADDSGLPNDRFFAVRPEGSVSTLKIQRTERGDSAVYLCASSLPRADEQFFGPGTRLTVL.

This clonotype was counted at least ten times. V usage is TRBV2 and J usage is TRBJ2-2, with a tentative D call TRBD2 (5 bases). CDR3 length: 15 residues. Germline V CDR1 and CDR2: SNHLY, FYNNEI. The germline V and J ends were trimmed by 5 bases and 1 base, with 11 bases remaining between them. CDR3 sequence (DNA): TGTGCCAGCAGTTCCTCCAGCGGGAACACCGGGGAGCTGTTTTTT. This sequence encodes CASSSSSGNTGELFF. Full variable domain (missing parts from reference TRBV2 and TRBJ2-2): EPEVTQTPSHQVTQMGQEVILRCVPISNHLYFYWYRQILGQKVEFLVSFYNNEISEKSEIFDDQFSVERPDGSNFTLKIRSTKLEDSAMYFCASSSSSGNTGELFFGEGSRLTVL.

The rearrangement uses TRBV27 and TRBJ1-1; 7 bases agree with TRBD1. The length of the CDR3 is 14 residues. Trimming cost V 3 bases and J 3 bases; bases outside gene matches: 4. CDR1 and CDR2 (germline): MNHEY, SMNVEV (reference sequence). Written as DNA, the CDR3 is TGTGCCAGCAGTTTTCAGGGGGTCTACACTGAAGCTTTCTTT. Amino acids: CASSFQGVYTEAFF.

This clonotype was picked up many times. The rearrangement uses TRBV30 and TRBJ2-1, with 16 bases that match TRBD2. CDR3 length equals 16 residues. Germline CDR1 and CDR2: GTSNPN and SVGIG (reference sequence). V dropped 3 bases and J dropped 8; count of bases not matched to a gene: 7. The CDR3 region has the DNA TGTGCCTGGAGCTTGGGACTAGCGGGAGGGCTGGATGAGCAGTTCTTC. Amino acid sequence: CAWSLGLAGGLDEQFF.

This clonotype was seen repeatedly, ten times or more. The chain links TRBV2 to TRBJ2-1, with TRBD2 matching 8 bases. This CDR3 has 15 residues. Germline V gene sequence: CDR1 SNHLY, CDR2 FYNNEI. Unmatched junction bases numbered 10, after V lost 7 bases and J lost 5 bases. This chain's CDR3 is CASKGGGRPNNEQFF. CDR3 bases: TGTGCCAGCAAGGGGGGCGGGAGGCCTAACAATGAGCAGTTCTTC.

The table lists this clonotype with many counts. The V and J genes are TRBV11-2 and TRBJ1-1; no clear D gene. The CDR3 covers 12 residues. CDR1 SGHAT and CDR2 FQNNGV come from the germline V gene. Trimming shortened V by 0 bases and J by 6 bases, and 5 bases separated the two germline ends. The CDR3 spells CASSLDISEAFF. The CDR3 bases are TGTGCCAGCAGCTTAGATATCTCTGAAGCTTTCTTT.

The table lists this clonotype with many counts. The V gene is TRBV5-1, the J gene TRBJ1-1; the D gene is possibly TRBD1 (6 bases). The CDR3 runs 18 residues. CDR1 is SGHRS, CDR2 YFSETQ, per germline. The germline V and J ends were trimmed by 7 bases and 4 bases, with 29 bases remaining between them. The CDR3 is CASGTQANVQGLSTEAFF. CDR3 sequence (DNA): TGCGCCAGCGGGACCCAGGCGAATGTCCAGGGGCTGTCCACTGAAGCTTTCTTT.

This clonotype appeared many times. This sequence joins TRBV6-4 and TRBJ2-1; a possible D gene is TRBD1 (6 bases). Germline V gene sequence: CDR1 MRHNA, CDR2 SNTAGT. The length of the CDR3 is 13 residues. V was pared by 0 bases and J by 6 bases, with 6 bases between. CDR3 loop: CASSDSDSNEQFF. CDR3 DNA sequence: TGTGCCAGCAGTGACTCGGACAGCAATGAGCAGTTCTTC.

The CDR3 DNA follows: TGTGCCAGCAGCTTATACGGTGCCGGGGAGCTGTTTTTT. This gives the protein CASSLYGAGELFF. This chain uses TRBV7-6 with TRBJ2-2; D is uncertain. Deletions cut 2 bases from V and 6 bases from J, with 7 bases between. CDR3 length: 13 amino acids. CDR1 is SGHVS and CDR2 is FNYEAQ in the germline V gene.

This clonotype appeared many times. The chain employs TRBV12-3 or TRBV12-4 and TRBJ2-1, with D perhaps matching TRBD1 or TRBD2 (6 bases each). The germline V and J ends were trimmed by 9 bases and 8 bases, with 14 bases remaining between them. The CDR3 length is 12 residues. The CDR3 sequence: CARPGGGHEQFF. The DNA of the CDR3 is TGTGCCAGACCCGGTGGGGGGCATGAGCAGTTCTTC.

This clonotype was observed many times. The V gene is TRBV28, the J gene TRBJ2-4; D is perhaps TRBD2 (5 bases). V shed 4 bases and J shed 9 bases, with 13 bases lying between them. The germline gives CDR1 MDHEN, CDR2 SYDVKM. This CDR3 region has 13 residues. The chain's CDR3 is CASSSPESGIQYF. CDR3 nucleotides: TGTGCCAGCAGTTCGCCCGAGAGCGGCATTCAGTACTTC.